A selection of T cell receptor beta chains follows, all from one sample in a study of T cell responses to AZD1222 COVID-19 vaccine. The table came from immunoSEQ multiplex PCR; TCRdb's copy has only in-frame clones and leaves some out. The sample carries about 120,000 clones, around 81% recorded once. Source: peripheral blood, taken on day 0 of AZD1222 vaccination. The origin of the receptors is an adult in good health. Both conserved end residues are part of each CDR3. The D gene is left open where the match is weak. Some rows have no size entry. The others give once, few or many, or a class for an expanded clone.

v_call	j_call	d_call	clone_size	cdr3_aa	cdr3_nt
TRBV4-1	TRBJ1-1	TRBD1	NA	CASSPRRDSEAFF	TGCGCCAGCAGCCCTCGGAGGGACAGTGAAGCTTTCTTT
TRBV9	TRBJ2-1	TRBD2	NA	CASSVGGGHDNEQFF	TGTGCCAGCAGCGTAGGCGGGGGTCACGACAATGAGCAGTTCTTC
TRBV12-5	TRBJ2-3	NA	NA	CASGPDTDTQYF	TGTGCTAGTGGCCCAGATACAGATACGCAGTATTTT
TRBV6-5	TRBJ1-6	NA	NA	CASSYSSTASNSPLHF	TGTGCCAGCAGTTACTCGAGTACCGCGTCTAATTCACCCCTCCACTTT
TRBV15	TRBJ1-2	NA	NA	CATSSLEGHGYTF	TGTGCCACCAGCAGTCTGGAGGGACATGGCTACACCTTC
TRBV16	TRBJ1-4	TRBD1	NA	CASSRRTGRNEKLFF	TGTGCCAGCAGCCGAAGGACAGGGAGGAACGAAAAACTGTTTTTT
TRBV7-2	TRBJ2-2	TRBD2	NA	CASSFSAGGRTGELFF	TGTGCCAGCAGCTTTAGTGCGGGGGGGCGCACCGGGGAGCTGTTTTTT
TRBV29-1	TRBJ2-2	TRBD1	NA	CSVFELGQGDTGELFF	TGCAGCGTGTTCGAGCTAGGACAGGGAGACACCGGGGAGCTGTTTTTT
TRBV7-2	TRBJ1-5	NA	NA	CASSLSTANQPQHF	TGTGCCAGCAGCTTATCTACAGCGAATCAGCCCCAGCATTTT
TRBV28	TRBJ2-3	NA	NA	CASNGLGDPTDTQYF	TGTGCCAGCAACGGCTTGGGGGACCCCACAGATACGCAGTATTTT
TRBV9	TRBJ1-3	TRBD1	NA	CASSARQGANTIYF	TGTGCCAGCAGCGCCCGACAGGGGGCAAACACCATATATTTT
TRBV7-9	TRBJ2-1	TRBD2	NA	CASSVRTSGSNEQFF	TGTGCCAGCAGCGTAAGGACTAGCGGGAGCAATGAGCAGTTCTTC
TRBV28	TRBJ1-2	NA	once	CASTPTGSLANYGYTF	TGTGCCAGCACCCCGACCGGATCCTTGGCTAACTATGGCTACACCTTC
TRBV6-2/TRBV6-3	TRBJ1-5	NA	NA	CASSRGDQPQHF	TGTGCCAGCAGTCGCGGGGACCAGCCCCAGCATTTT
TRBV12-3/TRBV12-4	TRBJ1-2	NA	NA	CASSPLGLGYTF	TGTGCCAGCAGTCCCCTCGGGTTGGGCTACACCTTC
TRBV28	TRBJ2-1	NA	NA	CASSLGTLNEQFF	TGTGCCAGCAGCCTAGGGACCTTAAATGAGCAGTTCTTC
TRBV6-2/TRBV6-3	TRBJ2-1	TRBD2	NA	CASSSRTSGNPSYNEQFF	TGTGCCAGCAGTTCCCGGACTAGCGGAAATCCCTCCTACAATGAGCAGTTCTTC
TRBV19	TRBJ2-5	NA	NA	CASSIVPQETQYF	TGTGCCAGTAGTATTGTACCACAAGAGACCCAGTACTTC
TRBV12-3/TRBV12-4	TRBJ1-5	NA	NA	CASTKEGQPQHF	TGTGCCAGCACCAAGGAGGGTCAGCCCCAGCATTTT
TRBV28	TRBJ1-2	TRBD1	NA	CASSFWGQRTNYGYTF	TGTGCCAGCAGTTTCTGGGGACAGCGAACTAACTATGGCTACACCTTC
TRBV3-1/TRBV3-2	TRBJ1-2	TRBD1	NA	CASSQGQGLAGYTF	TGTGCCAGCAGCCAAGGACAGGGGTTGGCTGGCTACACCTTC
TRBV7-9	TRBJ2-7	NA	once	CASSSGRAYEQYF	TGTGCCAGCAGCTCAGGGCGGGCTTACGAGCAGTACTTC
TRBV18	TRBJ2-5	NA	NA	CASSFRVQETQYF	TGTGCCAGCTCATTCCGGGTTCAAGAGACCCAGTACTTC
TRBV7-8	TRBJ1-6	NA	NA	CASSLASSSRGGNSPLHF	TGTGCCAGCAGCTTAGCATCGTCGAGCCGAGGGGGTAATTCACCCCTCCACTTT
TRBV6-1	TRBJ2-5	NA	NA	CASSASLGLGSQETQYF	TGTGCCAGCAGTGCCTCCTTAGGGCTTGGCAGCCAAGAGACCCAGTACTTC
TRBV20-1	TRBJ1-1	NA	NA	CSASSHQNTEAFF	TGCAGTGCTAGTTCACACCAGAACACTGAAGCTTTCTTT
TRBV14	TRBJ2-1	NA	NA	CASSPHNTNEQFF	TGTGCCAGCAGCCCCCATAACACAAATGAGCAGTTCTTC
TRBV7-2	TRBJ1-3	NA	NA	CASSSLEGYGNTIYF	TGTGCCAGCAGCTCCCTGGAGGGGTACGGAAACACCATATATTTT
TRBV4-1	TRBJ2-6	TRBD1	NA	CPSSQPGTGISGANVLTF	TGCCCCAGCAGCCAACCCGGGACAGGGATATCGGGGGCCAACGTCCTGACTTTC
TRBV30	TRBJ1-5	NA	NA	CAWSVQPGYQPQHF	TGTGCCTGGAGTGTACAGCCGGGGTATCAGCCCCAGCATTTT
TRBV7-9	TRBJ2-3	NA	NA	CASRPTGSHQDTQYF	TGTGCCAGCAGGCCAACAGGGTCCCATCAAGATACGCAGTATTTT
TRBV4-3	TRBJ1-4	NA	NA	CASSGDTTGEKLFF	TGCGCCAGCAGCGGGGATACGACGGGTGAAAAACTGTTTTTT
TRBV5-5	TRBJ1-5	NA	NA	CASSRFTGSPELSNQPQHF	TGTGCCAGCAGTCGTTTTACAGGGTCCCCTGAACTTAGCAATCAGCCCCAGCATTTT
TRBV28	TRBJ1-4	NA	NA	CASRVGTRELFF	TGTGCCAGCAGGGTAGGGACGAGGGAACTGTTTTTT
TRBV9	TRBJ1-2	NA	NA	CASSSQPSGESGYTF	TGTGCCAGCAGCTCTCAGCCGTCCGGGGAAAGTGGCTACACCTTC
TRBV28	TRBJ1-6	NA	NA	CASRAQWPYNSPLHF	TGTGCCAGCAGGGCCCAGTGGCCCTATAATTCACCCCTCCACTTT
TRBV7-2	TRBJ1-6	NA	NA	CASSLAGYKGGPLHF	TGTGCCAGCAGCTTAGCAGGGTACAAGGGCGGACCCCTCCACTTT
TRBV14	TRBJ1-5	NA	NA	CASSQVASNQPQHF	TGTGCCAGCAGCCAAGTAGCCAGCAATCAGCCCCAGCATTTT
TRBV7-2	TRBJ2-5	NA	NA	CASSLQGGAGQETQYF	TGTGCCAGCAGCCTCCAAGGAGGGGCAGGGCAAGAGACCCAGTACTTC
TRBV27	TRBJ1-2	NA	NA	CASSLGETYGYTF	TGTGCCAGCAGTTTAGGAGAGACCTATGGCTACACCTTC
TRBV24-1	TRBJ1-1	TRBD1	NA	CATSDLSGQGPMNTEAFF	TGTGCCACCAGTGACCTCAGTGGACAGGGGCCGATGAACACTGAAGCTTTCTTT